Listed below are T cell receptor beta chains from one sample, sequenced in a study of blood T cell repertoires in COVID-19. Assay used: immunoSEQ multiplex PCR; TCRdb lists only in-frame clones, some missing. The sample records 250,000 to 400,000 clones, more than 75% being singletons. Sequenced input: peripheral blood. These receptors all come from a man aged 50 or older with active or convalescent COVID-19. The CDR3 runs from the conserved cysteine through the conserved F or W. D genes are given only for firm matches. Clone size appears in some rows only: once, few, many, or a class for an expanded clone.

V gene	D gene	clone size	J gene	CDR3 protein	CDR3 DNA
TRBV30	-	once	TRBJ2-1	CASARGRVDEQFF	TGTGCCTCCGCGAGGGGGAGGGTAGACGAGCAGTTCTTC
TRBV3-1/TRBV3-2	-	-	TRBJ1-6	CASSRINGSPLHF	TGTGCCAGCAGCCGTATTAACGGTTCACCCCTCCACTTT
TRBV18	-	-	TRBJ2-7	CASSERGYEQYF	TGTGCCAGCTCCGAACGAGGGTACGAGCAGTACTTC
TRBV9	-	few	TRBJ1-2	CASSVGRARNYGYTF	TGTGCCAGCAGCGTAGGGAGGGCTAGGAACTATGGCTACACCTTC
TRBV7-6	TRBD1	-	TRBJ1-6	CASSPYRGLGNSPLHF	TGTGCCAGCAGCCCCTACAGGGGGCTCGGTAATTCACCCCTCCACTTT
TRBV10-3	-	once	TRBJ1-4	CAISEVQSNEKLFF	TGTGCCATCAGTGAGGTACAGAGCAATGAAAAACTGTTTTTT
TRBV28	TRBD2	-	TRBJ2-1	CASSLWGSASGNNEQFF	TGTGCCAGCAGTTTATGGGGGTCGGCTAGCGGAAACAATGAGCAGTTCTTC
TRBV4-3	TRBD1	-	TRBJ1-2	CASSQQGQYHGYTF	TGCGCCAGCAGCCAGCAGGGACAGTATCATGGCTACACCTTC
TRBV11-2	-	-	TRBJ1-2	CASSLGLSNYGYTF	TGTGCCAGCAGCTTAGGACTGTCGAACTATGGCTACACCTTC
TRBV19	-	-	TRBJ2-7	CASSISFGGGSYEQYF	TGTGCCAGTAGTATCAGTTTCGGTGGCGGATCCTACGAGCAGTACTTC
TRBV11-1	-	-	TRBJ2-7	CASSSSREQYF	TGTGCCAGCAGTTCCTCCCGCGAGCAGTACTTC
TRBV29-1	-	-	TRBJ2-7	CSVETRDHYEQYF	TGCAGCGTTGAAACCAGGGATCACTACGAGCAGTACTTC
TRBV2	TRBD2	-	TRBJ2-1	CASTISTTGTSWNEQFF	TGTGCCAGCACTATATCAACCACCGGGACTAGCTGGAATGAGCAGTTCTTC
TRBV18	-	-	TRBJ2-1	CASSPGPSSYNEQFF	TGTGCCAGCTCACCAGGGCCGAGCTCCTACAATGAGCAGTTCTTC
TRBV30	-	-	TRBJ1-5	CAWHPGQHSNQPQHF	TGTGCCTGGCATCCGGGACAACATAGCAATCAGCCCCAGCATTTT
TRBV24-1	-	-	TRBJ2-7	CATSASDVYEQYF	TGTGCCACCAGTGCTAGCGACGTATACGAGCAGTACTTC
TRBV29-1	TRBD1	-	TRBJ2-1	CSVEGGQTYNEQFF	TGCAGCGTTGAAGGGGGACAGACCTACAATGAGCAGTTCTTC
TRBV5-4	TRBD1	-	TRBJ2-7	CASSEGGQGIYEQYF	TGTGCCAGCAGCGAAGGGGGACAGGGAATCTACGAGCAGTACTTC
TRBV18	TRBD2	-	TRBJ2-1	CASSPWGLADYNEQFF	TGTGCCAGCTCACCATGGGGACTAGCAGACTACAATGAGCAGTTCTTC
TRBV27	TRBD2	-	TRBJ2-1	CASSLTYPGLSTSSYNEQFF	TGTGCCAGCAGTCTCACTTACCCGGGACTATCGACGAGCTCCTACAATGAGCAGTTCTTC
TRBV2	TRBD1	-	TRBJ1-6	CASSIGQGTNSPLHF	TGTGCCAGCAGCATTGGACAGGGGACTAATTCACCCCTCCACTTT
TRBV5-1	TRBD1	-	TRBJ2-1	CASSRNPGTGDNEQFF	TGCGCCAGCAGCCGTAATCCCGGGACAGGTGACAATGAGCAGTTCTTC
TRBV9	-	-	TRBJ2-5	CASSVSSGSQETQYF	TGTGCCAGCAGCGTATCCTCCGGGTCTCAAGAGACCCAGTACTTC
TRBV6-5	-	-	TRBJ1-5	CASRRGGGNQPQHF	TGTGCCAGCAGGAGGGGGGGTGGCAATCAGCCCCAGCATTTT
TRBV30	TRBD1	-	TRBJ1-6	CAWSGDRVSPLHF	TGTGCCTGGAGTGGGGACAGGGTTTCACCCCTCCACTTT
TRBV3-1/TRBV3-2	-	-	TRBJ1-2	CASSQGTDYGYTF	TGTGCCAGCAGCCAAGGGACAGACTATGGCTACACCTTC